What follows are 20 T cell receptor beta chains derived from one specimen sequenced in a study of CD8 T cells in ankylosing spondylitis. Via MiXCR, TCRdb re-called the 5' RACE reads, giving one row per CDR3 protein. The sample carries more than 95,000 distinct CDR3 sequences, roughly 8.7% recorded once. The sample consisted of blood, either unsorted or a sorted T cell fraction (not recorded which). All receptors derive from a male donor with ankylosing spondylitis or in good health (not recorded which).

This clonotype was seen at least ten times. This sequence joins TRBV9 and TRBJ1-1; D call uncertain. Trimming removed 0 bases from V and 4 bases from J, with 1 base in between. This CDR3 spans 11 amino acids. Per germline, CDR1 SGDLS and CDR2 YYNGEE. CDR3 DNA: TGTGCCAGCAGCGTAGTCACTGAAGCTTTCTTT. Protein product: CASSVVTEAFF. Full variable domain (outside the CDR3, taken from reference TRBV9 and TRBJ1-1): DSGVTQTPKHLITATGQRVTLRCSPRSGDLSVYWYQQSLDQGLQFLIQYYNGEERAKGNILERFSAQQFPDLHSELNLSSLELGDSALYFCASSVVTEAFFGQGTRLTVV.

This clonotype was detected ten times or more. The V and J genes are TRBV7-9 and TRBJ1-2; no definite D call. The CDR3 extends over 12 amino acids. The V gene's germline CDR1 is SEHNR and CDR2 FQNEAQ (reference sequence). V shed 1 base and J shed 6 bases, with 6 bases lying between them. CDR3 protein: CASSLDSHGYTF. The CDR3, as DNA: TGTGCCAGCAGCTTAGATAGCCATGGCTACACCTTC.

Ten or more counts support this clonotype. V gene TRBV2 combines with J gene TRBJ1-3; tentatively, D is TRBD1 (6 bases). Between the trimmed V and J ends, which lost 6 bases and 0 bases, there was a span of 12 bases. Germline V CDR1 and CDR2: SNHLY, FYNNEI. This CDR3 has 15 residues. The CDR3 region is CASSVGHSSGNTIYF. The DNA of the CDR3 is TGTGCCAGCAGCGTGGGACATAGCTCTGGAAACACCATATATTTT. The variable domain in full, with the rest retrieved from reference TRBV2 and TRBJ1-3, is EPEVTQTPSHQVTQMGQEVILRCVPISNHLYFYWYRQILGQKVEFLVSFYNNEISEKSEIFDDQFSVERPDGSNFTLKIRSTKLEDSAMYFCASSVGHSSGNTIYFGEGSWLTVV.

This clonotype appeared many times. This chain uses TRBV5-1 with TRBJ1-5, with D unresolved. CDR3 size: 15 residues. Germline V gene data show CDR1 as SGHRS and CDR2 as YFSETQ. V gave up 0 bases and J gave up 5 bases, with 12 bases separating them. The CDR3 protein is CASSLAGQIDQPQHF. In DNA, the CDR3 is TGCGCCAGCAGCTTGGCCGGGCAGATAGATCAGCCCCAGCATTTT. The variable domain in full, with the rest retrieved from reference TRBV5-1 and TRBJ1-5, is KAGVTQTPRYLIKTRGQQVTLSCSPISGHRSVSWYQQTPGQGLQFLFEYFSETQRNKGNFPGRFSGRQFSNSRSEMNVSTLELGDSALYLCASSLAGQIDQPQHFGDGTRLSIL.

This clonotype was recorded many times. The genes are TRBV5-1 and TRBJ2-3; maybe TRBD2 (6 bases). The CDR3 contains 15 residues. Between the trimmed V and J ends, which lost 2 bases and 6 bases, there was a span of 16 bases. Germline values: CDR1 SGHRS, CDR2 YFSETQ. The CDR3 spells CASSFASVTRDTQYF. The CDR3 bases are TGCGCCAGCAGCTTCGCTAGCGTCACAAGGGATACGCAGTATTTT.

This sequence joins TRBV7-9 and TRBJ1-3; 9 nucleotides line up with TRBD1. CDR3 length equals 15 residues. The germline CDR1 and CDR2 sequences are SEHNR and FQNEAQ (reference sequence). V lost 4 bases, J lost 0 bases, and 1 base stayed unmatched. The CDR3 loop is CASSSDRGSGNTIYF. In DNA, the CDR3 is TGTGCCAGCAGCTCGGACAGGGGCTCTGGAAACACCATATATTTT.

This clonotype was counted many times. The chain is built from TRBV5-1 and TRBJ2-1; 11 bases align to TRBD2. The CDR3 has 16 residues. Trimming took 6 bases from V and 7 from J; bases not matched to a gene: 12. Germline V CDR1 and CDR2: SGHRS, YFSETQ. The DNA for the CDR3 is TGCGCCAGCAACCGAATTCTAGCGGGAGGTCGGAATGAGCAGTTCTTC. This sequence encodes CASNRILAGGRNEQFF.

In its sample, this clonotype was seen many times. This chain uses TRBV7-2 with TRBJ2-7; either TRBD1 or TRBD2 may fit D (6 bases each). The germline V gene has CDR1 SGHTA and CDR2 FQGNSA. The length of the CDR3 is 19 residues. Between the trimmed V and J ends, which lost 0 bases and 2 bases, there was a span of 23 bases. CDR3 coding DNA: TGTGCCAGCAGCTTAGCGGTAGGACAGCGGGTTAGGGGAGCCTACGAGCAGTACTTC. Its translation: CASSLAVGQRVRGAYEQYF.

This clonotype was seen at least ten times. Here the CDR3 reads CASSVGGGNYGYTF. As DNA, the CDR3 is TGTGCCAGCAGCGTAGGAGGAGGGAACTATGGCTACACCTTC. The chain links TRBV9 to TRBJ1-2; D unresolved. Trimming stripped 0 bases from V and 2 bases from J, with 8 bases between. The CDR3 is 14 residues long. From germline, CDR1 is SGDLS and CDR2 YYNGEE.

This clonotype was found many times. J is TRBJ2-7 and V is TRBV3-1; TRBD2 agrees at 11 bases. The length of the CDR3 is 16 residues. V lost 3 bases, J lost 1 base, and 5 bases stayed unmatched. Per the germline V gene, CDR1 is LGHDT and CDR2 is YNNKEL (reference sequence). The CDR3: CASSHRLAGNSYEQYF. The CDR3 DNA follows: TGTGCCAGCAGCCACAGACTAGCGGGGAATTCCTACGAGCAGTACTTC.

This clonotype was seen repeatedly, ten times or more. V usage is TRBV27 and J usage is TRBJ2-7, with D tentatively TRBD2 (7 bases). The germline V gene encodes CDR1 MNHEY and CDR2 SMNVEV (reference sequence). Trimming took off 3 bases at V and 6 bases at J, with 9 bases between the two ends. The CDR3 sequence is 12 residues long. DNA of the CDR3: TGTGCCAGCAGTTTGGGGGGGCTCGAGCAGTACTTC. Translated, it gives CASSLGGLEQYF.

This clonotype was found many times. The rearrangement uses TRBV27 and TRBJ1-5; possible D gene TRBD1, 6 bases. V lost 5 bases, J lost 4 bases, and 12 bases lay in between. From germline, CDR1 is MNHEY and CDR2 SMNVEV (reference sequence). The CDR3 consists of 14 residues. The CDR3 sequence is CASSLGTWNQPQHF. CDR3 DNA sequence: TGTGCCAGCAGTCTAGGGACATGGAATCAGCCCCAGCATTTT.

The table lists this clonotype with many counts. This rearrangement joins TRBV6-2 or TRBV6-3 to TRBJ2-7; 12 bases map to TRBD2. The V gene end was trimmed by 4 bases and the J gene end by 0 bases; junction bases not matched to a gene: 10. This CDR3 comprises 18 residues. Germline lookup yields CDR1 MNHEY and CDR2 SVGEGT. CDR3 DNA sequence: TGTGCCAGCAGTTCAGGACTAGCGGGGACGCCCTTCTCCTACGAGCAGTACTTC. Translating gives CASSSGLAGTPFSYEQYF.

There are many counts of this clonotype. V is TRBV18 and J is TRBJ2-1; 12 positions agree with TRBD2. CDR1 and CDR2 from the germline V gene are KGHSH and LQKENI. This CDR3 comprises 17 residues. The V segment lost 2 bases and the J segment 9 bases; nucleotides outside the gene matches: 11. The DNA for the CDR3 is TGTGCCAGCTCACCAAAAGAGGCTAGCGGGAGGGCCGGTGAGCAGTTCTTC. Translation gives CASSPKEASGRAGEQFF.

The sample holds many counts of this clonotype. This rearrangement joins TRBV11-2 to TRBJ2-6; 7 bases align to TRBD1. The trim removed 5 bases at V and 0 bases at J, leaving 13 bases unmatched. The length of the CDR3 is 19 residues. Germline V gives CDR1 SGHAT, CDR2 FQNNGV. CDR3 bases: TGTGCCAGCAGCCTCTCAGGGGGAACCTACTCCTCTGGGGCCAACGTCCTGACTTTC. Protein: CASSLSGGTYSSGANVLTF.

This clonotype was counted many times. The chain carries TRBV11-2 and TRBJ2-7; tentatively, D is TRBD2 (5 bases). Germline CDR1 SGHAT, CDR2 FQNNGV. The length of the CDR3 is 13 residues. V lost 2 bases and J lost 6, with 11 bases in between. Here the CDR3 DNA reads TGTGCCAGCAGCTTAAACGGGATCTTCGAGCAGTACTTC. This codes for CASSLNGIFEQYF.

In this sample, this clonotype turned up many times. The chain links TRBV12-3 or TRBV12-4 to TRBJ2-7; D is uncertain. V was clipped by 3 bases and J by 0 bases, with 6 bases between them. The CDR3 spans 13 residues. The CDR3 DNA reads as TGTGCCAGCAGTTTCACACCCTCCTACGAGCAGTACTTC. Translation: CASSFTPSYEQYF.

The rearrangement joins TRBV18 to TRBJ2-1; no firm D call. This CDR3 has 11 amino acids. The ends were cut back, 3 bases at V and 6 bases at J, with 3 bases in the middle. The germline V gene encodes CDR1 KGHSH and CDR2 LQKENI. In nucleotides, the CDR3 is TGTGCCAGCTCACCCTCCAATGAGCAGTTCTTC. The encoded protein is CASSPSNEQFF.

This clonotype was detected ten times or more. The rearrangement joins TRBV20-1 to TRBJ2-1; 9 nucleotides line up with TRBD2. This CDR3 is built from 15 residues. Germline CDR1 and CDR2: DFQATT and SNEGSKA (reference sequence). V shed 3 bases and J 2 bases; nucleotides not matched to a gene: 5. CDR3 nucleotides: TGCAGTGCTAGGCGGGCTAGCGGGGCCTACAATGAGCAGTTCTTC. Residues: CSARRASGAYNEQFF.

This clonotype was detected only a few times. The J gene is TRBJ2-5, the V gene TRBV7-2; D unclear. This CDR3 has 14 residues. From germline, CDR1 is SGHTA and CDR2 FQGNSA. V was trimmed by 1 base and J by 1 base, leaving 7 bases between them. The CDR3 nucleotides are TGTGCCAGCAGCTTAGGGGGAAGCCAAGAGACCCAGTACTTC. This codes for CASSLGGSQETQYF.